These T cell receptor beta chains were read from a single sample in a study of PD-L1 blockade in urothelial cancer. TCRdb's table, derived via immunoSEQ multiplex PCR, lists solely in-frame clones and lacks some. The table shows 35,000 to 45,000 clones, with under 95% occurring only once. Here the sequenced sample was PBMCs, taken around atezolizumab (anti-PD-L1) treatment. The receptors come from a man between 65 and 85 years old with urothelial cancer. CDR3s include the opening cysteine and the closing phenylalanine or tryptophan. The D gene is left open where the match is weak. Not all rows give a size; the values are once, few, many and, for expanded clones, a class.

>TRBD2|TRBJ2-7|.|TRBV29-1
CSVETSGKYEQYF
TGCAGCGTTGAGACTAGCGGGAAGTACGAGCAGTACTTC
>TRBD2|TRBJ2-1|.|TRBV19
CASSILGLGAEQFF
TGTGCCAGTAGTATCTTGGGACTAGGAGCCGAGCAGTTCTTC
>.|TRBJ1-1|.|TRBV5-1
CASSLSGDTEAFF
TGCGCCAGCAGCTTGTCGGGGGACACTGAAGCTTTCTTT
>TRBD2|TRBJ2-3|.|TRBV27
CASRLTSGWDQDTQYF
TGTGCCAGCAGACTCACTAGCGGGTGGGATCAAGATACGCAGTATTTT
>.|TRBJ2-1|.|TRBV9
CASSVDRDNEQFF
TGTGCCAGCAGCGTAGACAGAGACAATGAGCAGTTCTTC
>TRBD2|TRBJ2-1|.|TRBV5-1
CASSLVASGAYNEQFF
TGCGCCAGCAGCTTGGTAGCTAGCGGTGCCTACAATGAGCAGTTCTTC
>.|TRBJ2-7|once|TRBV5-4
CASSLDQRTTYEQYF
TGTGCCAGCAGCTTGGATCAGCGGACCACCTACGAGCAGTACTTC
>.|TRBJ1-1|.|TRBV13
CASSRGGGNTEAFF
TGTGCCAGCAGCAGGGGAGGAGGGAACACTGAAGCTTTCTTT
>TRBD2|TRBJ2-3|.|TRBV18
CASSIAGPGLDTQYF
TGTGCCAGTTCCATAGCGGGACCGGGTTTAGATACGCAGTATTTT
>.|TRBJ2-5|.|TRBV11-2
CASSSQSWQGPWGETQYF
TGTGCCAGCAGCTCCCAATCATGGCAGGGCCCGTGGGGAGAGACCCAGTACTTC